Each of the 22 T cell receptor beta chains below was sequenced from the same sample in a study of T cell responses to AZD1222 COVID-19 vaccine. The table came from immunoSEQ multiplex PCR; TCRdb's copy has only in-frame clones and leaves some out. Among 150,000 or so clones listed, 94% were seen once. The specimen was peripheral blood, collected 28 days after the second AZD1222 dose. The origin of the receptors is an adult who received the AZD1222 COVID-19 vaccine.

The chain recombines TRBV20-1 with TRBJ1-5; tentatively, D is TRBD1 (5 bases). The V gene lost 3 bases and the J gene lost 1 base, with 7 bases spanning the gap. The CDR3 totals 13 residues. Germline V gives CDR1 DFQATT, CDR2 SNEGSKA (reference sequence). CDR3 DNA: TGCAGTGCTAGTCAGGGAAGCAATCAGCCCCAGCATTTT. Protein sequence: CSASQGSNQPQHF.

The chain links TRBV5-4 to TRBJ2-5; 7 bases match TRBD2. CDR1 is SGHNT and CDR2 is YYREEE in the germline V gene (reference sequence). V was pared by 3 bases and J by 4 bases, with 3 bases of the junction left unmatched. The CDR3 spans 13 residues. The CDR3 is CASSSLAGETQYF. In DNA form, the CDR3 reads TGTGCCAGCAGCTCCTTAGCGGGAGAGACCCAGTACTTC. Looking up the rest from reference TRBV5-4 and TRBJ2-5 gives the full variable domain: ETGVTQSPTHLIKTRGQQVTLRCSSQSGHNTVSWYQQALGQGPQFIFQYYREEENGRGNFPPRFSGLQFPNYSSELNVNALELDDSALYLCASSSLAGETQYFGPGTRLLVL.

The chain combines TRBV24-1 with TRBJ2-5; 9 bases are a match to TRBD1. The V gene end was trimmed by 4 bases and the J gene end by 3 bases; junction bases not matched to a gene: 8. Germline V gene lookup returns CDR1 KGHDR and CDR2 SFDVKD. This CDR3 comprises 16 residues. The CDR3 sequence: CATSDPSTGGKETQYF. The CDR3 coding sequence is TGTGCCACCAGTGACCCGTCGACAGGGGGGAAAGAGACCCAGTACTTC.

The chain is built from TRBV28 and TRBJ2-7; 11 nucleotides line up with TRBD1. Germline lookup yields CDR1 MDHEN and CDR2 SYDVKM. The CDR3 length is 14 residues. Germline trimming cut 3 bases from V and 9 bases from J; bases unmatched to any gene: 7. The CDR3 loop reads CASSFRDRGIGQYF. The CDR3 DNA follows: TGTGCCAGCAGTTTTCGGGACAGGGGGATTGGGCAGTACTTC. The full variable domain, its missing parts supplied by reference TRBV28 and TRBJ2-7, is DVKVTQSSRYLVKRTGEKVFLECVQDMDHENMFWYRQDPGLGLRLIYFSYDVKMKEKGDIPEGYSVSREKKERFSLILESASTNQTSMYLCASSFRDRGIGQYFGPGTRLTVT.

The table lists this clone with a count of one. V and J are TRBV28 and TRBJ2-3, with 7 bases that match TRBD1. The CDR3 totals 14 residues. V lost 5 bases, J lost 7 bases, and 9 bases stayed unmatched. Germline CDR1 is MDHEN and CDR2 is SYDVKM. CDR3 sequence reads: CASSPLTGSYTQYF. The CDR3 coding sequence is TGTGCCAGCAGTCCACTGACAGGGTCATATACGCAGTATTTT.

The rearrangement links TRBV7-3 to TRBJ2-1; TRBD2 might be the D (5 bases). The CDR3 has 15 amino acids. Germline CDR1 and CDR2: SGHTA and FQGTGA. Trimming pared 2 bases from V and 4 bases from J, leaving 12 bases between. The CDR3 coding sequence is TGTGCCAGCAGCTTAGGGCTTGGCGGGTACAATGAGCAGTTCTTC. Amino acids: CASSLGLGGYNEQFF.

This clone was detected only once. The chain carries TRBV7-3 and TRBJ1-2, with 7 bases lining up with TRBD1. The CDR3 length is 16 residues. Germline CDR1 and CDR2: SGHTA and FQGTGA. Trimming took 2 bases from V and 7 from J; bases not matched to a gene: 13. The CDR3 loop reads CASSLEAGGKPFGYTF. The CDR3 DNA sequence: TGTGCCAGCAGCTTAGAGGCAGGGGGGAAGCCCTTTGGCTACACCTTC.

The chain links TRBV7-8 to TRBJ1-4, with TRBD1 matching 8 bases. The CDR3 loop spans 15 amino acids. With 7 bases clipped from V and 8 bases from J, the junction kept 12 bases outside the gene matches. Germline loops: CDR1 SGHVS, CDR2 FQNEAQ. The CDR3 spells CASKKQGVGKEKLFF. Here the CDR3 DNA reads TGTGCCAGCAAAAAACAGGGGGTCGGCAAAGAAAAACTGTTTTTT. The complete variable domain, with remaining parts taken from reference TRBV7-8 and TRBJ1-4, reads GAGVSQSPRYKVAKRGQDVALRCDPISGHVSLFWYQQALGQGPEFLTYFQNEAQLDKSGLPSDRFFAERPEGSVSTLKIQRTQQEDSAVYLCASKKQGVGKEKLFFGSGTQLSVL.

The chain joins TRBV7-5 to TRBJ2-1; no check of the table's D call, TRBD2, against the DNA was made. TRBV7-5 constitutes a pseudogene. This CDR3 comprises 10 residues. CDR3 in DNA: TGTGCCCTCGGGTGGCATGAGCAGTTCTTC. This encodes CALGWHEQFF.

This clone was observed a single time. The rearrangement uses TRBV2 and TRBJ2-3, with D unresolved. The V gene lost 1 base and the J gene lost 2 bases, with 13 bases spanning the gap. Looked up from germline, CDR1 is SNHLY and CDR2 is FYNNEI. This CDR3 comprises 16 residues. CDR3 protein: CASSEGPFYLTDTQYF. The CDR3 DNA follows: TGTGCCAGCAGTGAAGGGCCTTTTTACCTCACAGATACGCAGTATTTT.

Only one count was recorded for this clone. The rearrangement uses TRBV30 and TRBJ1-5; 7 nucleotides align to TRBD1. J gave up 4 bases and V 5 bases, and 2 bases lay outside the gene matches. Germline CDR1 is GTSNPN and CDR2 is SVGIG (reference sequence). The CDR3 totals 12 residues. The DNA for the CDR3 is TGTGCCTGGGGGACAGAAAATCAGCCCCAGCATTTT. As protein: CAWGTENQPQHF.

The chain combines TRBV5-1 with TRBJ2-7, with D unresolved. Per the germline V gene, CDR1 is SGHRS and CDR2 is YFSETQ. The CDR3 covers 13 residues. Trimming took 1 base from V and 6 from J, leaving 11 bases between them. CDR3 sequence: CASSLSPQVEQYF. The CDR3 DNA reads TGCGCCAGCAGCTTGTCCCCCCAGGTCGAGCAGTACTTC. Using reference TRBV5-1 and TRBJ2-7 for the parts outside the CDR3, the full variable domain is KAGVTQTPRYLIKTRGQQVTLSCSPISGHRSVSWYQQTPGQGLQFLFEYFSETQRNKGNFPGRFSGRQFSNSRSEMNVSTLELGDSALYLCASSLSPQVEQYFGPGTRLTVT.

This sequence joins TRBV19 and TRBJ1-6; D not certain. CDR3 length equals 15 residues. V dropped 5 bases and J dropped 5 bases, with 13 bases sitting between them. Germline CDR1 reads LNHDA; CDR2 reads SQIVND (reference sequence). The CDR3 region is CASSLGISNNSPLHF. The CDR3 DNA sequence: TGTGCCAGTAGTCTGGGGATTTCTAATAATTCACCCCTCCACTTT.

V gene TRBV19 combines with J gene TRBJ2-2, with D unclear. The CDR3 is made up of 11 amino acids. V was pared by 5 bases and J by 4 bases, with 2 bases between. The germline V gene encodes CDR1 LNHDA and CDR2 SQIVND (reference sequence). The CDR3 DNA follows: TGTGCCAGTAGTTCCACCGGGGAGCTGTTTTTT. Protein: CASSSTGELFF.

This chain connects TRBV11-2 to TRBJ1-2; D not resolved. Per germline, CDR1 SGHAT and CDR2 FQNNGV. CDR3 size: 15 residues. Trimming stripped 3 bases from V and 6 bases from J, with 17 bases between. The CDR3 loop is CASSFLRGEIDGYTF. CDR3 sequence (DNA): TGTGCCAGCAGCTTCCTCAGAGGTGAAATAGATGGCTACACCTTC. Complete variable domain (other parts from reference TRBV11-2 and TRBJ1-2): EAGVAQSPRYKIIEKRQSVAFWCNPISGHATLYWYQQILGQGPKLLIQFQNNGVVDDSQLPKDRFSAERLKGVDSTLKIQPAKLEDSAVYLCASSFLRGEIDGYTFGSGTRLTVV.

The chain recombines TRBV7-9 with TRBJ2-7, with D perhaps matching TRBD1 (6 bases). The ends were cut back, 4 bases at V and 1 base at J, with 14 bases in the middle. CDR1 and CDR2 (germline): SEHNR, FQNEAQ (reference sequence). The CDR3 loop spans 15 amino acids. The CDR3 DNA sequence: TGTGCCAGCAGCTCCGGACAGTCGGGGTCCTACGAGCAGTACTTC. Translation: CASSSGQSGSYEQYF.

The J gene is TRBJ2-7, the V gene TRBV6-5, with TRBD1 matching 9 bases. The CDR3 contains 15 residues. CDR1 is MNHEY and CDR2 is SVGAGI in the germline V gene. Unmatched junction bases numbered 9, after V lost 6 bases and J lost 3 bases. The CDR3 is CASSHSPGQGYEQYF. CDR3 bases: TGTGCCAGCAGCCATTCCCCGGGACAGGGCTACGAGCAGTACTTC.

The rearrangement links TRBV9 to TRBJ2-6; D is unresolved. Germline CDR1 SGDLS, CDR2 YYNGEE. With 0 bases removed from V and 1 base from J, the gap between germline ends came to 2 bases. The CDR3 has 14 amino acids. CDR3: CASSVGSGANVLTF. The CDR3 region has the DNA TGTGCCAGCAGCGTAGGATCTGGGGCCAACGTCCTGACTTTC. Looking up the rest from reference TRBV9 and TRBJ2-6 gives the full variable domain: DSGVTQTPKHLITATGQRVTLRCSPRSGDLSVYWYQQSLDQGLQFLIQYYNGEERAKGNILERFSAQQFPDLHSELNLSSLELGDSALYFCASSVGSGANVLTFGAGSRLTVL.

The rearrangement uses TRBV19 and TRBJ2-7; 9 bases map to TRBD1. With 1 base clipped from V and 2 bases from J, the junction kept 3 bases outside the gene matches. In germline, CDR1 is LNHDA, CDR2 SQIVND (reference sequence). The CDR3 sequence is 15 residues long. CDR3 DNA: TGTGCCAGTAGTATAGGACAGGGGGGGGCCTACGAGCAGTACTTC. Protein sequence: CASSIGQGGAYEQYF.

The chain carries TRBV19 and TRBJ1-5; TRBD1 matches 7 bases. V lost 4 bases and J lost 4; bases outside the gene matches: 1. The CDR3 has 13 residues. Germline-derived CDR1 and CDR2 are LNHDA and SQIVND (reference sequence). The CDR3 DNA reads as TGTGCCAGTAGTACGACAGGGAATCAGCCCCAGCATTTT. Translation: CASSTTGNQPQHF.

The chain joins TRBV3-1 (or the pseudogene TRBV3-2) to TRBJ1-2, with 12 nucleotides matching TRBD1. The V gene end was trimmed by 5 bases and the J gene end by 4 bases; junction bases not matched to a gene: 11. The CDR3 extends over 17 amino acids. Germline values: CDR1 LGHDT, CDR2 YNNKEL (reference sequence). The CDR3 bases are TGTGCCAGCAGCTCCCGGGGACAGGGGGCGCGTGGCTATGGCTACACCTTC. Protein sequence: CASSSRGQGARGYGYTF.

The V call is TRBV18, the J call TRBJ2-3; D is perhaps TRBD2 (5 bases). Trimming took 2 bases from V and 0 from J, leaving 9 bases between them. Per germline, CDR1 KGHSH and CDR2 LQKENI. The CDR3 is made up of 15 amino acids. The chain's CDR3 is CASSPERDSTDTQYF. DNA for the CDR3: TGTGCCAGCTCACCAGAGAGGGATAGCACAGATACGCAGTATTTT.